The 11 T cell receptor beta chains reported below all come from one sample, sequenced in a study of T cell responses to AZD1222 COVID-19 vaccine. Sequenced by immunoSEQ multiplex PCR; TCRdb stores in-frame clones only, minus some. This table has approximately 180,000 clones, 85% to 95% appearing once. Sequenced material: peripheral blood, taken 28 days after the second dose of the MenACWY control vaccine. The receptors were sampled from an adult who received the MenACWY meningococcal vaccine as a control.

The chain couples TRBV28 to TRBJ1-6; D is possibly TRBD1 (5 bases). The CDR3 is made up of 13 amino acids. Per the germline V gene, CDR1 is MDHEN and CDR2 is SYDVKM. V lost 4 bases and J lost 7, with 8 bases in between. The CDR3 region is CASSYGGNSPLHF. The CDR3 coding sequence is TGTGCCAGCAGTTACGGGGGGAATTCACCCCTCCACTTT.

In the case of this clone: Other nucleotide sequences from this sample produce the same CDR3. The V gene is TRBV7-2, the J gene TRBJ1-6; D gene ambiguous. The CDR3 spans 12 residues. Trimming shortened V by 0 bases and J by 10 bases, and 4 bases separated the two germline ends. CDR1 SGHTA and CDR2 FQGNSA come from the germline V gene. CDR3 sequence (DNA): TGTGCCAGCAGCTTAGCCCCCTCACCCCTCCACTTT. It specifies CASSLAPSPLHF.

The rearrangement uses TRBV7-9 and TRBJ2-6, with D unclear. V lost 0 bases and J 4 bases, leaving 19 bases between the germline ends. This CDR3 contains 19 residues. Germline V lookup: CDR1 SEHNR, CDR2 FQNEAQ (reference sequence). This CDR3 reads CASSLATARTIWGANVLTF. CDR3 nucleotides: TGTGCCAGCAGCTTAGCGACGGCTAGAACGATCTGGGGGGCCAACGTCCTGACTTTC.

CDR3 residues: CASSLFGGNQETQYF. In DNA, the CDR3 is TGTGCCAGCAGTTTATTCGGGGGCAACCAAGAGACCCAGTACTTC. This chain joins TRBV28 and TRBJ2-5; the D call may be TRBD1 or TRBD2 (6 bases each). Trimming pared 1 base from V and 0 bases from J, leaving 9 bases between. This CDR3 has 15 residues. CDR1 is MDHEN and CDR2 is SYDVKM in the germline V gene.

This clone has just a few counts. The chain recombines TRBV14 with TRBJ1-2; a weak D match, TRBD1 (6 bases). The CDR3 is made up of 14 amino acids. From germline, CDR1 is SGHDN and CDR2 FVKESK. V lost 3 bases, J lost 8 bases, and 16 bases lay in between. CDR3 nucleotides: TGTGCCAGCAGCCAGAAACGACAGGCCGGAGGCTACACCTTC. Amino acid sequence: CASSQKRQAGGYTF.

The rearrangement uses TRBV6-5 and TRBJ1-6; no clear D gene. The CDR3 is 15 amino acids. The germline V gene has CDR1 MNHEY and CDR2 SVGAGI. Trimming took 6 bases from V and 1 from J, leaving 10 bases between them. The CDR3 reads CASRILGSYNSPLHF. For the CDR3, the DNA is TGTGCCAGCAGAATCCTAGGGTCCTATAATTCACCCCTCCACTTT.

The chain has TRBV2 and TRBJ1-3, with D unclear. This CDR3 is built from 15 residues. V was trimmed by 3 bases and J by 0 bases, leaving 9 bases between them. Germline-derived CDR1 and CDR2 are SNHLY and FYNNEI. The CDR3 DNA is TGTGCCAGCAGTGACGGATCTTACTCTGGAAACACCATATATTTT. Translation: CASSDGSYSGNTIYF.

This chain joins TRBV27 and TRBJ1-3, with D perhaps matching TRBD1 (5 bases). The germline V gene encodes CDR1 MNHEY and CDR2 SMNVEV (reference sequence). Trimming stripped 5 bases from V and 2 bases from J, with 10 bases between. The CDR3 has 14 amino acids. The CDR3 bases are TGTGCCAGCAGTCGACAGTTCCCTGGAAACACCATATATTTT. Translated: CASSRQFPGNTIYF.

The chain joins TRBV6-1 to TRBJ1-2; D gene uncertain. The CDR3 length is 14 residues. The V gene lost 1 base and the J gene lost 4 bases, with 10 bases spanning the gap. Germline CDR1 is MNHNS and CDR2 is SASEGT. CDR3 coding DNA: TGTGCCAGCAGTGAAGGTGGGAACAGCTATGGCTACACCTTC. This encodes CASSEGGNSYGYTF.

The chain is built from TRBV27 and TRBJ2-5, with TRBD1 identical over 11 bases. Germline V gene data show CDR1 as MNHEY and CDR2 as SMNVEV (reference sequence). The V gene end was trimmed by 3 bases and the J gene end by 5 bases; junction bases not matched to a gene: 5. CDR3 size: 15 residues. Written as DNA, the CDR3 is TGTGCCAGCAGTTTGGACAGGGGGCGATCGGAGACCCAGTACTTC. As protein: CASSLDRGRSETQYF.

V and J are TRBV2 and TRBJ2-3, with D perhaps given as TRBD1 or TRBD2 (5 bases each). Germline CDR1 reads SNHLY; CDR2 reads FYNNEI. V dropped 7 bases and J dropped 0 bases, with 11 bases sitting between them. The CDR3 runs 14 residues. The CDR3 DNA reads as TGTGCCAGCACCGAGGGGATGAGCACAGATACGCAGTATTTT. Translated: CASTEGMSTDTQYF.